This T cell receptor beta chain was recorded in a study of human T cells and chemical hapten exposure. Described time point: pre-sensitization, week 0. Treatment defined: therapeutic diphenylcyclopropenone sensitization with weekly scalp DPC. The authors' total RNA extraction used unfractionated whole blood. Library construction involved attaching unique molecular identifiers to individual cDNA molecules, which allowed quantitative, reproducible TCR counting. From the RACE reads, TCRdb called clonotypes with MiXCR, one entry per CDR3 protein. In the table there are around 120,000 distinct CDR3 sequences, about 14% of which are singletons. Germline V lookup: CDR1 ENHRY, CDR2 SYGVKD. The CDR3 loop spans 14 amino acids. V was clipped by 4 bases and J by 0 bases, with 7 bases between them.

The material sequenced was whole blood, taken in connection with sensitization to the hapten diphenylcyclopropenone (DPC). V gene TRBV10-3 combines with J gene TRBJ1-5; the D gene is possibly TRBD1 (5 bases). This clonotype was obtained from a woman aged 18-29 years with alopecia areata. Some clones in this sample may be carry-over from other donors' samples. The CDR3 nucleotides read TGTGCCATCAGTGGGGACGTTAGCAATCAGCCCCAGCATTTT. Protein sequence: CAISGDVSNQPQHF.